These T cell receptor beta chains were read from a single sample in a study of beta chain features in type 1 diabetes. Libraries were prepared by immunoSEQ multiplex PCR; TCRdb keeps only in-frame clonotypes and omits some of them. The top ten hold roughly 0.028% of the sample, which has around 250,000 clones, 13% to 15% seen once. The sample comprised naive CD4+ T cells from blood. All receptors come from a woman in her forties in good health. Both conserved end residues are part of each CDR3. D genes are given only for firm matches. Where a row states a size, it is once, few, many or the class of an expanded clone; other rows omit it.

v_call	j_call	d_call	clone_size	cdr3_aa	cdr3_nt
TRBV5-4	TRBJ1-6	NA	NA	CASSLDQGGNSPLHF	TGTGCCAGCAGCTTGGATCAGGGAGGGAATTCACCCCTCCACTTT
TRBV2	TRBJ1-2	TRBD1	NA	CATRTGGNYGYTF	TGTGCCACGCGGACAGGGGGGAACTATGGCTACACCTTC
TRBV9	TRBJ2-5	TRBD1	NA	CASSVAVPGTATFEETQYF	TGTGCCAGCAGCGTAGCGGTTCCCGGGACAGCCACATTCGAAGAGACCCAGTACTTC
TRBV5-1	TRBJ2-5	TRBD1	few	CASSNRDSKETQYF	TGCGCCAGCAGCAACCGGGACAGCAAAGAGACCCAGTACTTC
TRBV6-6	TRBJ1-4	TRBD1	few	CASRAQGEGEKLFF	TGTGCCAGCAGGGCACAGGGGGAGGGTGAAAAACTGTTTTTT
TRBV10-3	TRBJ1-5	TRBD1	few	CAISRQGVGRPQHF	TGTGCCATCAGTAGACAGGGAGTGGGGCGGCCCCAGCATTTT
TRBV29-1	TRBJ2-1	NA	NA	CSVGTNPTYNEQFF	TGCAGCGTTGGCACAAACCCCACCTACAATGAGCAGTTCTTC
TRBV5-4	TRBJ1-1	NA	few	CASSPLYSKNTEAFF	TGTGCCAGCAGCCCTTTATACAGTAAGAACACTGAAGCTTTCTTT
TRBV11-2	TRBJ2-7	TRBD1	few	CASTRDRVTGEQYF	TGTGCCAGCACCAGGGACAGGGTAACGGGGGAGCAGTACTTC
TRBV6-5	TRBJ1-2	NA	NA	CASSYSRAPNYGYTF	TGTGCCAGCAGTTACTCCCGAGCTCCTAACTATGGCTACACCTTC
TRBV5-6	TRBJ1-2	NA	few	CASTKGGAPGGYTF	TGTGCCAGCACCAAGGGAGGGGCGCCGGGAGGCTACACCTTC
TRBV6-6	TRBJ2-1	NA	few	CASSYGTEQFF	TGTGCCAGCAGTTACGGGACAGAGCAGTTCTTC
TRBV12-5	TRBJ2-1	TRBD2	few	CASGLVGSGGRGNEQFF	TGTGCTAGTGGTTTGGTCGGTAGCGGGGGAAGGGGAAATGAGCAGTTCTTC
TRBV7-2	TRBJ2-3	TRBD2	few	CASSPRLAADTQYF	TGTGCCAGCAGCCCCCGACTAGCGGCCGATACGCAGTATTTT
TRBV6-5	TRBJ1-2	NA	few	CAVREELYGYTF	TGTGCCGTGAGGGAGGAATTATATGGCTACACCTTC
TRBV10-3	TRBJ2-7	NA	NA	CAISATAPPYEQYF	TGTGCCATCAGTGCGACAGCTCCGCCCTACGAGCAGTACTTC
TRBV7-9	TRBJ1-5	NA	NA	CASSSTGGAVGQPQHF	TGTGCCAGCAGCTCCACTGGGGGGGCGGTGGGACAGCCCCAGCATTTT
TRBV5-1	TRBJ2-7	TRBD2	NA	CASSPGLAGSGEQYF	TGCGCCAGCAGCCCCGGACTAGCGGGGTCCGGGGAGCAGTACTTC
TRBV7-8	TRBJ1-2	NA	few	CASSLAVRQYYYGYTF	TGTGCCAGCAGCTTAGCGGTACGACAGTACTACTATGGCTACACCTTC
TRBV7-8	TRBJ1-2	NA	NA	CASSLAPGGLSYGYTF	TGTGCCAGCAGCTTAGCCCCCGGGGGGCTAAGCTATGGCTACACCTTC
TRBV9	TRBJ1-2	NA	few	CASSVAGYGYTF	TGTGCCAGCAGCGTAGCGGGGTATGGCTACACCTTC
TRBV28	TRBJ2-7	NA	NA	CASSFIQGRDEQYF	TGTGCCAGCAGTTTCATTCAGGGGAGGGACGAGCAGTACTTC
TRBV6-4	TRBJ1-1	NA	NA	CASRRSGANTEAFF	TGTGCCAGCAGAAGATCAGGGGCGAACACTGAAGCTTTCTTT
TRBV12-2	TRBJ1-1	NA	NA	CASRLAFRVGRVEAFF	TGTGCAAGTCGCTTAGCGTTCAGGGTAGGGAGGGTCGAAGCTTTCTTT
TRBV5-6	TRBJ2-1	TRBD2	NA	CASSLFAGGVRYEQFF	TGTGCCAGCAGCTTATTCGCGGGGGGCGTCAGGTATGAGCAGTTCTTC
TRBV19	TRBJ2-5	TRBD1	NA	CASSTGTEETQYF	TGTGCCAGTAGTACAGGGACAGAAGAGACCCAGTACTTC
TRBV6-5	TRBJ2-5	TRBD2	NA	CASSPLAGGQETQYF	TGTGCCAGCAGCCCGTTAGCGGGGGGGCAAGAGACCCAGTACTTC
TRBV29-1	TRBJ1-1	TRBD1	NA	CSATKGQGNTEAFF	TGCAGCGCCACGAAGGGACAGGGTAACACTGAAGCTTTCTTT
TRBV6-5	TRBJ2-7	TRBD1	NA	CASSPDRAFYEQYF	TGTGCCAGCAGCCCGGACAGGGCTTTCTACGAGCAGTACTTC
TRBV5-4	TRBJ2-1	NA	NA	CASSFSLENEQFF	TGTGCCAGCAGCTTCTCATTAGAGAATGAGCAGTTCTTC
TRBV19	TRBJ2-7	NA	NA	CASSMMASSYEQYF	TGTGCCAGTAGTATGATGGCCAGCTCCTACGAGCAGTACTTC
TRBV29-1	TRBJ2-1	NA	many	CSVDEGAYNEQFF	TGCAGCGTTGATGAAGGGGCCTACAATGAGCAGTTCTTC
TRBV6-6	TRBJ2-1	NA	NA	CASSYRRQNPYNEQFF	TGTGCCAGCAGTTACCGACGACAGAACCCCTACAATGAGCAGTTCTTC
TRBV18	TRBJ2-3	NA	NA	CASSPEVGTDTQYF	TGTGCCAGCTCACCAGAGGTAGGCACAGATACGCAGTATTTT
TRBV2	TRBJ1-4	NA	NA	CASSYGSLDEKLFF	TGTGCCAGCTCGTACGGCAGCCTAGATGAAAAACTGTTTTTT
TRBV13	TRBJ2-7	NA	NA	CASSLGRYEQYF	TGTGCCAGCAGCTTAGGCCGGTACGAGCAGTACTTC
TRBV10-3	TRBJ1-1	TRBD1	NA	CAISRGPGTEAFF	TGTGCCATCAGCAGGGGGCCGGGCACTGAAGCTTTCTTT
TRBV12-5	TRBJ2-1	NA	few	CASGSQWDSSSYNEQFF	TGTGCTAGTGGTTCCCAATGGGACTCAAGCTCCTACAATGAGCAGTTCTTC
TRBV5-4	TRBJ2-3	TRBD2	NA	CASSVQGLAPGGGTDTQYF	TGTGCCAGCAGCGTGCAGGGACTAGCGCCAGGAGGGGGCACAGATACGCAGTATTTT
TRBV4-3	TRBJ2-7	TRBD1	NA	CASSLPGIRGGFYEQYF	TGCGCCAGCAGCCTCCCCGGGATAAGAGGGGGCTTCTACGAGCAGTACTTC